These 22 T cell receptor beta chains originate from one sample sequenced in a study of T cell clonotyping in hematopoietic cell transplantation. The assay was immunoSEQ multiplex PCR, and TCRdb's table has in-frame clones only and misses some. The sample includes over 9,000 clones, approximately 84% of them seen just once. This specimen consisted of PBMCs, obtained at the time of graft-versus-host disease after allogeneic stem cell transplant. These TCRs come from a male patient over 55 who had an allogeneic stem cell transplant from an unrelated donor, so the T cells may come from the graft donor. Some clones in this sample may be carry-over from other donors' samples.

The J gene is TRBJ1-5, the V gene TRBV6-5; D is unclear. Trimming pared 2 bases from V and 4 bases from J, leaving 9 bases between. The CDR3 covers 14 residues. Germline V gene lookup returns CDR1 MNHEY and CDR2 SVGAGI. CDR3: CASSYKDGNQPQHF. CDR3 coding DNA: TGTGCCAGCAGTTACAAGGACGGGAATCAGCCCCAGCATTTT.

In nucleotides, the CDR3 is TGTGCCAGCACTACCGGGGGAGGTAGCAATCAGCCCCAGCATTTT. Translation: CASTTGGGSNQPQHF. This chain connects TRBV7-9 to TRBJ1-5; D might be TRBD1 (5 bases). V was shortened by 7 bases and J by 0 bases, with 13 bases between the two germline ends. The CDR3 has 15 residues. Germline loops: CDR1 SEHNR, CDR2 FQNEAQ (reference sequence).

This chain joins TRBV27 and TRBJ2-7; perhaps D is TRBD1 or TRBD2 (6 bases each). There are 15 residues in the CDR3. CDR1 is MNHEY, CDR2 SMNVEV, per germline (reference sequence). Trimming pared 6 bases from V and 0 bases from J, leaving 15 bases between. CDR3 in amino acids: CASSPEGGSSYEQYF. In DNA form, the CDR3 reads TGTGCCAGCAGCCCTGAGGGGGGTAGCTCCTACGAGCAGTACTTC.

The CDR3 DNA reads as TGTGCCAGTAGTCCAGGGACAGGGTGGGCGAACACTGAAGCTTTCTTT. Translated: CASSPGTGWANTEAFF. The chain is built from TRBV19 and TRBJ1-1, with TRBD1 matching over 9 bases. Germline CDR1 LNHDA, CDR2 SQIVND (reference sequence). The CDR3 contains 16 residues. Trimming removed 5 bases from V and 1 base from J; junction bases left unmatched: 8.

V and J are TRBV6-5 and TRBJ2-2, with D hard to call. This CDR3 has 13 residues. Trimming pared 0 bases from V and 2 bases from J, leaving 1 base between. Per germline, CDR1 MNHEY and CDR2 SVGAGI. The CDR3 spells CASSYSNTGELFF. CDR3 coding DNA: TGTGCCAGCAGTTACTCTAACACCGGGGAGCTGTTTTTT.

V is TRBV2 and J is TRBJ1-1, with D possibly matching TRBD1 (6 bases). V gave up 3 bases and J gave up 4 bases, with 9 bases separating them. The CDR3 is 13 amino acids. Germline CDR1 reads SNHLY; CDR2 reads FYNNEI. The CDR3 region has the DNA TGTGCCAGCAGTGAGCAGGGGCCCACTGAAGCTTTCTTT. This gives the protein CASSEQGPTEAFF.

This clone is medium-sized in the sample. This chain links TRBV5-6 with TRBJ2-7; weak D call: TRBD2 (7 bases). The germline gives CDR1 SGHDT, CDR2 YYEEEE. The CDR3 extends over 15 amino acids. Deletions cut 4 bases from V and 2 bases from J, with 16 bases between. The CDR3: CASSGGEGEPYEQYF. As DNA, the CDR3 is TGTGCCAGCAGCGGGGGGGAGGGGGAACCCTACGAGCAGTACTTC. Full variable domain (remainder filled in from reference TRBV5-6 and TRBJ2-7): DAGVTQSPTHLIKTRGQQVTLRCSPKSGHDTVSWYQQALGQGPQFIFQYYEEEERQRGNFPDRFSGHQFPNYSSELNVNALLLGDSALYLCASSGGEGEPYEQYFGPGTRLTVT.

This clone was recorded once. This rearrangement joins TRBV10-3 to TRBJ2-7; a possible D gene is TRBD1 (5 bases). Germline CDR1 ENHRY, CDR2 SYGVKD. Trimming left V 4 bases short and J 5 bases short, with 12 bases between. CDR3 length: 13 residues. The CDR3 reads CAISVSGIHEQYF. CDR3 nucleotide sequence: TGTGCCATCAGTGTGTCAGGGATCCACGAGCAGTACTTC.

The chain has TRBV5-4 and TRBJ2-7, with 13 positions matching TRBD2. Germline trimming cut 0 bases from V and 0 bases from J; bases unmatched to any gene: 3. In germline, CDR1 is SGHNT, CDR2 YYREEE (reference sequence). The CDR3 covers 17 residues. CDR3 coding DNA: TGTGCCAGCAGCTTGGGACTAGCGGGGGGTTACTCCTACGAGCAGTACTTC. Translation: CASSLGLAGGYSYEQYF.

V and J are TRBV6-5 and TRBJ2-5, with no clear D. Germline loops: CDR1 MNHEY, CDR2 SVGAGI. The CDR3 loop spans 13 amino acids. V lost 5 bases to trimming and J lost 7 bases, with 14 bases between them. DNA of the CDR3: TGTGCCAGCAGTCAAGGGCAGGCTTGGACCCAGTACTTC. It is translated as CASSQGQAWTQYF.

This sequence joins TRBV27 and TRBJ2-1; D might be TRBD1 or TRBD2, each matching 5 bases. There are 15 residues in the CDR3. Germline CDR1 and CDR2: MNHEY and SMNVEV (reference sequence). V lost 3 bases and J lost 8, with 17 bases in between. The CDR3: CASSFLRGDIHEQFF. Written as DNA, the CDR3 is TGTGCCAGCAGTTTTTTGCGAGGGGATATCCATGAGCAGTTCTTC.

The V and J genes are TRBV4-1 and TRBJ1-2, with a possible D match to TRBD1 (6 bases). The V and J ends lost 4 bases and 4 bases respectively, with 16 bases between them. Germline V gene data show CDR1 as MGHRA and CDR2 as YSYEKL. The CDR3 sequence is 15 residues long. This chain's CDR3 is CASSPGRDRFYGYTF. The CDR3 DNA reads as TGCGCCAGCAGCCCCGGGAGAGACAGGTTCTATGGCTACACCTTC.

This clone was detected only once. This chain joins TRBV28 and TRBJ2-3; no clear D gene. Trimming removed 4 bases at V and 0 bases at J, with 5 bases between. The CDR3 totals 13 residues. Germline lookup yields CDR1 MDHEN and CDR2 SYDVKM. CDR3 DNA: TGTGCCAGCAGTTATCCTAGCACAGATACGCAGTATTTT. Amino acids: CASSYPSTDTQYF.

The chain has TRBV6-5 and TRBJ1-2, with D possibly being TRBD1 (5 bases). This CDR3 region has 12 residues. Trimming took off 6 bases at V and 8 bases at J, with 13 bases between the two ends. The germline V gene has CDR1 MNHEY and CDR2 SVGAGI. In DNA form, the CDR3 reads TGTGCCAGCAGCGAAAGGGGACGCGGCTACACCTTC. Translated, it gives CASSERGRGYTF.

By frequency in the sample, this clone is hyperexpanded. The genes are TRBV4-1 and TRBJ1-2; D remains unclear. The V end lost 1 base, the J end lost 3 bases, and 9 bases lay between the germline ends. The CDR3 is made up of 14 amino acids. Germline V CDR1 and CDR2: MGHRA, YSYEKL. The CDR3 is CASSQGHHDYGYTF. The CDR3, as DNA: TGCGCCAGCAGCCAAGGACACCACGACTATGGCTACACCTTC.

The CDR3 DNA is TGTGCCAGCAGCTTAACAGCGGGGGCTCAAGAGACCCAGTACTTC. This sequence encodes CASSLTAGAQETQYF. The rearrangement links TRBV7-2 to TRBJ2-5; TRBD2 aligns across 8 bases. CDR1 SGHTA and CDR2 FQGNSA come from the germline V gene. J was trimmed by 2 bases and V by 2 bases; bases with no gene match: 4. This CDR3 spans 15 amino acids.

The J gene is TRBJ2-3, the V gene TRBV7-2; perhaps TRBD2 as D (5 bases). V gave up 4 bases and J gave up 2 bases, with 13 bases separating them. The CDR3 is 15 residues long. Germline CDR1 reads SGHTA; CDR2 reads FQGNSA. Here the CDR3 reads CASSSPGRFTDTQYF. In DNA, the CDR3 is TGTGCCAGCAGCTCACCGGGAAGGTTCACAGATACGCAGTATTTT.

In this sample, this clone is medium-sized. The V and J genes are TRBV6-5 and TRBJ2-1; 8 bases agree with TRBD1. Unmatched junction bases numbered 9, after V lost 7 bases and J lost 7 bases. CDR1 and CDR2 from the germline V gene are MNHEY and SVGAGI. The CDR3 is 14 amino acids. The CDR3 loop is CASTWDRLGNEQFF. CDR3 DNA sequence: TGTGCCAGCACCTGGGACAGGCTAGGGAATGAGCAGTTCTTC.

The genes are TRBV30 and TRBJ1-1; possibly TRBD1 for D (6 bases). V lost 3 bases to trimming and J lost 4 bases, with 12 bases between them. Germline V CDR1 and CDR2: GTSNPN, SVGIG (reference sequence). The CDR3 runs 13 residues. CDR3 nucleotide sequence: TGTGCCTGGAGCGGGCAGGGGTTCACTGAAGCTTTCTTT. Encoded protein: CAWSGQGFTEAFF.

The chain couples TRBV14 to TRBJ1-6; no clear D. Germline V CDR1 and CDR2: SGHDN, FVKESK. Trimming shortened V by 3 bases and J by 9 bases, and 9 bases separated the two germline ends. The CDR3 spans 13 residues. The CDR3 DNA sequence: TGTGCCAGCAGCCAGAGTTGGGGTTCACCCCTCCACTTT. Protein sequence: CASSQSWGSPLHF.

This clone was seen more than once but under ten times. This chain joins TRBV4-1 and TRBJ2-7; 8 bases are a match to TRBD1. The CDR3 consists of 15 residues. J was trimmed by 2 bases and V by 2 bases; bases with no gene match: 5. Germline values: CDR1 MGHRA, CDR2 YSYEKL. CDR3 nucleotide sequence: TGCGCCAGCAGCCAATACAGGGGGGCACCCTACGAGCAGTACTTC. Translating gives CASSQYRGAPYEQYF.

The J gene is TRBJ1-5, the V gene TRBV18; D possibly corresponds to TRBD1 (6 bases). Germline CDR1 is KGHSH and CDR2 is LQKENI. The CDR3 loop spans 13 amino acids. Trimming stripped 0 bases from V and 12 bases from J, with 12 bases between. The CDR3 bases are TGTGCCAGCTCACCACCGGGAGAGGGGGTCCAGCATTTT. Residues: CASSPPGEGVQHF.